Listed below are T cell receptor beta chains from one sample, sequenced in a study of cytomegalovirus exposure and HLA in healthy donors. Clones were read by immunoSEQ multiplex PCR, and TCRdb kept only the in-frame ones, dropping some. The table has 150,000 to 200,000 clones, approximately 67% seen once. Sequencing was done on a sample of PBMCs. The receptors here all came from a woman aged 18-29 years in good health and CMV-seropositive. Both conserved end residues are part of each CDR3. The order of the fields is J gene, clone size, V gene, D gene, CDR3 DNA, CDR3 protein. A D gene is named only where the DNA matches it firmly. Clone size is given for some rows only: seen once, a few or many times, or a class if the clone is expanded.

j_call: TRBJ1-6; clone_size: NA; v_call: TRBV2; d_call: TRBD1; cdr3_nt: TGTGCCAGCAGCAGGGACAGTCGGCGTTCACCCCTCCACTTT; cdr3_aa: CASSRDSRRSPLHF
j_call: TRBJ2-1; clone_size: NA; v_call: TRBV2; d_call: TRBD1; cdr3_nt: TGTGCCAGCAGTGCGGACAGGGGTTACAATGAGCAGTTCTTC; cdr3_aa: CASSADRGYNEQFF
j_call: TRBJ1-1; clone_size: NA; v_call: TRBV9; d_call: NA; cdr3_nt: TGTGCCAGCAGCCCCCTATCCGGACAGACTGAAGCTTTCTTT; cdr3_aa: CASSPLSGQTEAFF
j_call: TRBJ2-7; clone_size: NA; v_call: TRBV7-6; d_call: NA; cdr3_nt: TGTGCCAGCAGCCAGACGGAGAAGATTCTGTACTTC; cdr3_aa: CASSQTEKILYF
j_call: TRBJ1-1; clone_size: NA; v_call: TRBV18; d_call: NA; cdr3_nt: TGTGCCAGCTCACCAACTCTAACGAACACTGAAGCTTTCTTT; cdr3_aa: CASSPTLTNTEAFF
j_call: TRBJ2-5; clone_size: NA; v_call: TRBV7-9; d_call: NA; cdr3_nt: TGTGCCAGCAGCTATAACAGGGACCAAGAGACCCAGTACTTC; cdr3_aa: CASSYNRDQETQYF
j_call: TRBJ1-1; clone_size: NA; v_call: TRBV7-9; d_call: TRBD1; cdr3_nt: TGTGCCAGCACCAAACGGGGGGGACAGGGCAGCACTGAAGCTTTCTTT; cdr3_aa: CASTKRGGQGSTEAFF
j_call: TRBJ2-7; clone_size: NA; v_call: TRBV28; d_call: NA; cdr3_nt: TGTGCCAGCATGGTAAACCACAATTTTTTCTCCTACGAGCAGTACTTC; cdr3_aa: CASMVNHNFFSYEQYF
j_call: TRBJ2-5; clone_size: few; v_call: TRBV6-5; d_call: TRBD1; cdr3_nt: TGTGCCAGCAGTTACGGACAGGGGACGGGGACCCAGTACTTC; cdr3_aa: CASSYGQGTGTQYF
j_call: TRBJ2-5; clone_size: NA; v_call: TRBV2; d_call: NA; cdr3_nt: TGTGCCAGCAGTGAACCGGGGGAGACCCAGTACTTC; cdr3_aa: CASSEPGETQYF
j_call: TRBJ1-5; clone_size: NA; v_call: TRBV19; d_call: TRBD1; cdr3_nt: TGTGCCAGTAGTTGGGGACAGGTCCATCAGCCCCAGCATTTT; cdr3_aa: CASSWGQVHQPQHF
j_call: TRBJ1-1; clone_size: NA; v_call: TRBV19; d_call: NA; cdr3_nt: TGTGCCAGTACGAGCTTTCCAGGGCCTGAGAACACTGAAGCTTTCTTT; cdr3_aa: CASTSFPGPENTEAFF
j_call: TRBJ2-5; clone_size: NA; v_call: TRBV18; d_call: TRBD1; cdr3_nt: TGTGCCAGCTCACCCGTAGGGGGCTATGAGACCCAGTACTTC; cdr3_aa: CASSPVGGYETQYF
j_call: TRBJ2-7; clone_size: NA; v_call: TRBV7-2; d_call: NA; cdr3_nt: TGTGCCAGCAGCTTAGCGCTAGCGTATGACGAGCAGTACTTC; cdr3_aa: CASSLALAYDEQYF
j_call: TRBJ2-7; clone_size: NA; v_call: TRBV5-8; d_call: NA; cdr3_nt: TGTGCCAGCAGCCTCAGCTCCTACGAGCAGTACTTC; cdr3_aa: CASSLSSYEQYF
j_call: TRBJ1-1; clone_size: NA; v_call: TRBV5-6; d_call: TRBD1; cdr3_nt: TGTGCCAGCAGCTTGTCGACAGGGAGTATCATGAACACTGAAGCTTTCTTT; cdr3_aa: CASSLSTGSIMNTEAFF
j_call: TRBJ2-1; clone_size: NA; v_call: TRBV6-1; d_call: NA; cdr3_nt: TGTGCCAGCAGGAAAGGGGGCAATGAGCAGTTCTTC; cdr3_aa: CASRKGGNEQFF
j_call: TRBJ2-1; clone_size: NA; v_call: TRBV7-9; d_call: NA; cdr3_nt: TGTGCCAGCAGCCCCCCAGGGATCTCCTACAATGAGCAGTTCTTC; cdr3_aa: CASSPPGISYNEQFF
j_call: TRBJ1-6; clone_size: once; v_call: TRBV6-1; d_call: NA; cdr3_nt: TGTGCCAGCAGTGGGCTTCCGGGACAACCGAGCTCCTATAATTCCCCCCTCCACTTT; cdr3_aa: CASSGLPGQPSSYNSPLHF